These T cell receptor beta chains were read from a single sample in a study of blood T cell repertoires in COVID-19. This table comes from immunoSEQ multiplex PCR, and its TCRdb copy is limited to in-frame clones, with some not included. This sample has a few hundred thousand clones, with 75% to 90% found just once. The sample consisted of peripheral blood. The receptors stem from a woman in her thirties who had recovered from COVID-19. The CDR3 runs from the conserved cysteine through the conserved F or W. D genes are given only for firm matches. Only part of the rows carry a size: once, few, many, or a class if the clone is expanded.

j_call,d_call,clone_size,v_call,cdr3_nt,cdr3_aa
TRBJ1-2,NA,NA,TRBV7-2,TGTGCCAGCAGCTTAGGGGGCGGAAACTATGGCTACACCTTC,CASSLGGGNYGYTF
TRBJ1-5,NA,NA,TRBV30,TGTGCCTGGAGTGTACGACGGCGGGATCAGCCCCAGCATTTT,CAWSVRRRDQPQHF
TRBJ2-1,NA,NA,TRBV5-1,TGCGCCAGCAGCTTGGGACAGACCTCCTACAATGAGCAGTTCTTC,CASSLGQTSYNEQFF
TRBJ2-1,TRBD2,NA,TRBV6-5,TGTGCCAGCAGTTACTTCCTTAGCGGGGGACACAATGAGCAGTTCTTC,CASSYFLSGGHNEQFF
TRBJ2-5,NA,NA,TRBV10-3,TGTGCCATCAGTGAGTCCTTACTAGAACAAGAGACCCAGTACTTC,CAISESLLEQETQYF
TRBJ2-5,NA,once,TRBV28,TGTGCCAGCAGTACAGCGGGAGAGACCCAGTACTTC,CASSTAGETQYF
TRBJ2-1,TRBD2,NA,TRBV19,TGTGCCAGTAGTATAGCGGGAGGGCCTAATGAGCAGTTCTTC,CASSIAGGPNEQFF
TRBJ2-5,TRBD2,NA,TRBV5-4,TGTGCCAGCAGCTCCGGCGGGGGGGGTCAAGAGACCCAGTACTTC,CASSSGGGGQETQYF
TRBJ1-1,NA,NA,TRBV30,TGTGCCTGGAGCGTTCCCTCGAGTACTGAAGCTTTCTTT,CAWSVPSSTEAFF
TRBJ1-2,NA,NA,TRBV6-2/TRBV6-3,TGTGCCAGCAGTTACTCGCGGCCAGGGGCCTCCTATGGCTACACCTTC,CASSYSRPGASYGYTF
TRBJ2-1,TRBD2,NA,TRBV5-1,TGCGCCAGCAGGTTAGCGGGGCAGGGCTACAATGAGCAGTTCTTC,CASRLAGQGYNEQFF
TRBJ2-6,NA,NA,TRBV21-1,TGTGCCAGCAGCAAGGAAGCCCTAGGGGGGGGAAGCGCTGGGGCCAACGTCCTGACTTTC,CASSKEALGGGSAGANVLTF
TRBJ2-1,NA,NA,TRBV5-1,TGCGCCAGCAGCTCGGACTATCGTGAGCAGTTCTTC,CASSSDYREQFF
TRBJ1-5,NA,NA,TRBV5-4,TGTGCCAGCAGCCTGGACGGGGGCAATCAGCCCCAGCATTTT,CASSLDGGNQPQHF
TRBJ1-1,TRBD1,NA,TRBV4-2,TGTGCCAGCACATTTACAGGGGACGAGAACACTGAAGCTTTCTTT,CASTFTGDENTEAFF
TRBJ2-5,NA,NA,TRBV6-5,TGTGCCAGCAGTTACTCTCAAGCGGACCAAGAGACCCAGTACTTC,CASSYSQADQETQYF
TRBJ1-2,NA,NA,TRBV30,TGTGCCTGGGACCGCTTACGGGGAATCTATGGCTACACCTTC,CAWDRLRGIYGYTF
TRBJ2-3,TRBD1,NA,TRBV12-5,TGTGCTAGTGGTTTGGACAGGGGACACACAGATACGCAGTATTTT,CASGLDRGHTDTQYF